These 22 T cell receptor beta chains share one sample of origin, sequenced in a study of T cell clonality in common variable immunodeficiency. Findings of the study overall: Common variable immunodeficiency TCR beta sequences reportedly had fewer deletions and N-nucleotide insertions.

Their antigen targets remain unknown. Here immunoSEQ multiplex PCR was the method, and the copy in TCRdb shows in-frame clones only, minus some. This table holds around 30,000 clones with no singletons; the top ten claim under 30%. The specimen sequenced was peripheral blood mononuclear cells. These receptor sequences come from a human donor with common variable immunodeficiency.

In this sample, this clone turned up many times. The read comes to an end 3 residues before the CDR3 does, leaving the germline J gene to fill in the end. The gene calls are TRBV30 and TRBJ1-6; D is undetermined. V was shortened by 5 bases and J by 7 bases, with 12 bases between the two germline ends. CDR1 and CDR2 from the germline V gene are GTSNPN and SVGIG (reference sequence). This CDR3 is built from 13 residues. The sequenced part of the CDR3 DNA is TGTGCCTGGGACTTGAACCAGAATTCACCC. It yields the protein CAWDLNQNSP. The whole CDR3 reads CAWDLNQNSPLHF.

This clone was observed a handful of times. The CDR3 extends 3 residues past the end of the read, so its final part is completed from the germline J gene. V usage is TRBV5-8 and J usage is TRBJ2-1; 9 bases align to TRBD2. The CDR3 loop spans 15 amino acids. Germline CDR1 is SGHTS and CDR2 is YDEGEE. V lost 5 bases and J lost 4; bases outside the gene matches: 7. The CDR3 bases that were read are TGTGCCAGCAGTTTGACCAGCGGGAGGTACAATGAG. This gives the protein CASSLTSGRYNE. The full CDR3 reads CASSLTSGRYNEQFF.

As to this clone: Sequencing ends 3 residues short of the CDR3 end; the germline J gene provides the rest. V and J are TRBV30 and TRBJ1-3; the D is unclear. The germline V gene has CDR1 GTSNPN and CDR2 SVGIG (reference sequence). With 0 bases removed from V and 4 bases from J, the gap between germline ends came to 7 bases. This CDR3 spans 13 amino acids. CDR3 bases read: TGTGCCTGGAGTGTACGTCAGGGAAACACC. Amino acid sequence: CAWSVRQGNT. The CDR3 as a whole reads CAWSVRQGNTIYF.

This clone appeared many times. The CDR3 goes on 3 residues after the read ends, and that part is filled in from the germline J gene. This rearrangement joins TRBV18 to TRBJ1-4; 8 bases are shared with TRBD1. The CDR3 covers 17 residues. Trimming cost V 3 bases and J 6 bases; bases outside gene matches: 12. Germline V gene sequence: CDR1 KGHSH, CDR2 LQKENI. The chain's CDR3 is CASSPASLTGVYEKLFF. CDR3 bases read: TGTGCCAGCTCACCCGCCTCGTTGACAGGGGTTTATGAAAAA.

As to this clone: The CDR3 is cut off 3 residues early in the read; its end comes from the germline J gene. The chain employs TRBV7-3 and TRBJ2-1, with TRBD2 identical over 11 bases. J gave up 3 bases and V 6 bases, and 7 bases lay outside the gene matches. The germline CDR1 and CDR2 sequences are SGHTA and FQGTGA. CDR3 length equals 16 residues. CDR3 DNA (partial): TGTGCCAGCAGGGCACCGGGACTAGCGGACTACAATGAG. Its protein product is CASRAPGLADYNE. The complete CDR3 protein is CASRAPGLADYNEQFF.

The sample holds many counts of this clone. The CDR3 end falls 3 residues outside the read, so it is completed with the germline J gene. The rearrangement links TRBV29-1 to TRBJ2-2; D might be TRBD1 (5 bases). Germline V gene lookup returns CDR1 SQVTM and CDR2 ANQGSEA. CDR3 length equals 12 residues. Trimming cost V 5 bases and J 6 bases, with 10 bases left between them. The CDR3 protein is CSVQPGSGELFF. The CDR3 bases that were read are TGCAGCGTTCAACCAGGGTCCGGGGAG.

This clone has a count of ten or more. Read coverage stops 3 residues before the CDR3 terminus; the germline J gene supplies the remainder. The chain joins TRBV7-2 to TRBJ2-7; D remains unclear. The CDR3 is 15 residues long. Germline CDR1 is SGHTA and CDR2 is FQGNSA. Trimming cost V 5 bases and J 0 bases, with 14 bases left between them. The CDR3 sequence: CASSPVLVSSYEQYF. Partial CDR3 DNA: TGTGCCAGCAGCCCCGTATTAGTGAGCTCCTACGAG.

This clone was seen at least ten times. The missing CDR3 end, 3 residues past where the read stops, is filled in from the germline J gene. The chain employs TRBV7-9 and TRBJ1-2; tentatively, D is TRBD1 (5 bases). The length of the CDR3 is 13 residues. Per the germline V gene, CDR1 is SEHNR and CDR2 is FQNEAQ (reference sequence). Trimming shortened V by 2 bases and J by 3 bases, and 7 bases separated the two germline ends. The DNA read from the CDR3 is TGTGCCAGCAGCTTAATCAGGGACTATGGC. It is translated as CASSLIRDYG. The whole CDR3 region reads CASSLIRDYGYTF.

This clone was counted at least ten times. The read finishes 3 residues shy of the CDR3 end, and the germline J gene is used to complete it. V and J are TRBV7-9 and TRBJ1-1; no clear D. CDR3 length equals 13 residues. Germline values: CDR1 SEHNR, CDR2 FQNEAQ (reference sequence). V shed 1 base and J shed 5 bases, with 8 bases lying between them. CDR3 protein: CASSLGHRTEAFF. The part of the CDR3 DNA that was read is TGTGCCAGCAGCTTAGGTCACAGAACTGAA.

This clone was observed a handful of times. Read data end 3 residues before the CDR3 end; the end is taken from the germline J gene. The rearrangement joins TRBV7-9 to TRBJ1-2; no reliable D call. The length of the CDR3 is 13 residues. The germline V gene encodes CDR1 SEHNR and CDR2 FQNEAQ (reference sequence). V shed 4 bases and J shed 2 bases, with 8 bases lying between them. The CDR3 here is CASSSSGNYGYTF. The CDR3 DNA, read in part, is TGTGCCAGCAGCTCCTCAGGAAACTATGGC.

This clone was observed at least ten times. CDR3 bases read: TGTGCCAGCATTCTGCTAGCGGGAGGGACCTACGAG. It codes for CASILLAGGTYE. The full CDR3 sequence reads CASILLAGGTYEQYF. This chain links TRBV7-9 with TRBJ2-7; 12 bases line up with TRBD2. The read terminates 3 residues before the CDR3 end, so the remaining end is supplied by the germline J gene. V was clipped by 7 bases and J by 2 bases; unmatched bases: 6. The CDR3 has 15 residues. Germline V gene lookup returns CDR1 SEHNR and CDR2 FQNEAQ (reference sequence). Full variable domain (remainder filled in from reference TRBV7-9 and TRBJ2-7): DTGVSQNPRHKITKRGQNVTFRCDPISEHNRLYWYRQTLGQGPEFLTYFQNEAQLEKSRLLSDRFSAERPKGSFSTLEIQRTEQGDSAMYLCASILLAGGTYEQYFGPGTRLTVT.

CDR3 DNA (partial): TGTGCCAGCAGTTACCGTGGACAGTGGAACACTGAA. Translated: CASSYRGQWNTE. The whole CDR3 protein reads CASSYRGQWNTEAFF. This sequence joins TRBV6-2 or TRBV6-3 and TRBJ1-1; D may be TRBD1 (6 bases). Coverage ceases 3 residues before the CDR3 finishes, and the germline J gene fills in the end. V was clipped by 2 bases and J by 1 base, with 11 bases between them. This CDR3 is built from 15 residues. CDR1 and CDR2 (germline): MNHEY, SVGEGT.

This clone appeared many times. The CDR3 is cut off 3 residues early in the read; its end comes from the germline J gene. The V and J genes are TRBV5-1 and TRBJ1-2; 7 bases fit TRBD1. The CDR3 totals 14 residues. CDR1 and CDR2 from the germline V gene are SGHRS and YFSETQ. The J segment lost 2 bases and the V segment lost 4 bases, leaving 5 bases of the junction unmatched. The DNA read from the CDR3 is TGCGCCAGCAGCCCGACAGGGAACAACTATGGC. Translating gives CASSPTGNNYG. The full CDR3 sequence reads CASSPTGNNYGYTF.

A remark on this clone: The CDR3 end is not reached by the read, which stops 3 residues before it; the germline J gene fills it in. This sequence joins TRBV2 and TRBJ2-7; 10 positions match TRBD2. The V and J ends lost 5 bases and 4 bases, in that order; junction bases with no gene match: 5. The CDR3 contains 14 residues. Germline V lookup: CDR1 SNHLY, CDR2 FYNNEI. The CDR3 here is CASSPSGRSYEQYF. The DNA read from the CDR3 is TGTGCCAGCAGTCCTAGCGGGAGAAGTTACGAG. Full variable domain (missing parts from reference TRBV2 and TRBJ2-7): EPEVTQTPSHQVTQMGQEVILRCVPISNHLYFYWYRQILGQKVEFLVSFYNNEISEKSEIFDDQFSVERPDGSNFTLKIRSTKLEDSAMYFCASSPSGRSYEQYFGPGTRLTVT.

This clone came up a few times. The read comes to an end 3 residues before the CDR3 does, leaving the germline J gene to fill in the end. The chain combines TRBV5-1 with TRBJ2-1; 7 nucleotides align to TRBD2. Trimming cost V 7 bases and J 5 bases; bases outside gene matches: 9. CDR1 is SGHRS and CDR2 is YFSETQ in the germline V gene. The CDR3 runs 14 residues. CDR3 DNA, as far as it was read: TGCGCCAGCTTAGGCGGGAGCCACGACAATGAG. Translated, it gives CASLGGSHDNE. The whole CDR3 reads CASLGGSHDNEQFF.

Turning to this clone: The read falls 3 residues short of the CDR3 end, and the missing part is taken from the germline J gene. V gene TRBV18 combines with J gene TRBJ2-1; TRBD2 matches at 11 bases. The CDR3 loop spans 17 amino acids. Germline CDR1 reads KGHSH; CDR2 reads LQKENI. V shed 1 base, J shed 6 bases, and the junction held 8 bases outside the gene matches. The covered CDR3 bases are TGTGCCAGCTCACCACGTACGACCGGGACTAGCGGCAATGAG. Translating it yields CASSPRTTGTSGNE. The complete CDR3 sequence is CASSPRTTGTSGNEQFF.

This clone has at least ten counts. The part of the CDR3 DNA that was read is TGTGCCAGCAGCCCAGTGTACAATGAG. Translating it yields CASSPVYNE. The whole CDR3 protein reads CASSPVYNEQFF. The rearrangement links TRBV7-9 to TRBJ2-1; the D is unclear. The read terminates 3 residues before the CDR3 end, so the remaining end is supplied by the germline J gene. This CDR3 spans 12 amino acids. The ends were cut back, 5 bases at V and 4 bases at J, with 6 bases in the middle. Germline V gene lookup returns CDR1 SEHNR and CDR2 FQNEAQ (reference sequence).

This clone occurred many times. The read is 3 residues too short to cover the CDR3 end, so that end is filled in from the germline J gene. The chain has TRBV2 and TRBJ2-5; 7 bases are a match to TRBD1. J was trimmed by 4 bases and V by 1 base; bases with no gene match: 3. Looked up from germline, CDR1 is SNHLY and CDR2 is FYNNEI. This CDR3 contains 14 residues. CDR3 loop: CASSEGYRGETQYF. Partial CDR3 DNA: TGTGCCAGCAGTGAAGGGTACAGGGGAGAGACC.

This clone was seen many times. The read ends 3 residues shy of where the CDR3 ends; the end is completed using the germline J gene. The V and J genes are TRBV6-1 and TRBJ1-5; D is unclear. The CDR3 consists of 17 residues. V lost 1 base and J 0 bases, leaving 13 bases between the germline ends. CDR1 is MNHNS, CDR2 SASEGT, per germline. CDR3 DNA (partial): TGTGCCAGCAGTGAAGAAGTCTCCTATTATAGCAATCAGCCC. It specifies CASSEEVSYYSNQP. The full CDR3 protein reads CASSEEVSYYSNQPQHF.

This clone was observed a few times. Read sequence stops 3 residues before the CDR3 end, and the germline J gene provides the missing end. This chain joins TRBV18 and TRBJ2-1; TRBD2 matches at 9 bases. Per germline, CDR1 KGHSH and CDR2 LQKENI. There are 16 residues in the CDR3. With V trimmed by 3 bases and J by 7 bases, 10 bases remained unmatched. CDR3 amino acids: CASSPRASGNGNEQFF. Incomplete CDR3 DNA: TGTGCCAGCTCACCTAGGGCTAGCGGGAATGGAAATGAG.

Regarding this clone: The CDR3 end falls 3 residues outside the read, so it is completed with the germline J gene. The chain recombines TRBV7-3 with TRBJ2-5; D unresolved. V lost 5 bases, J lost 1 base, and 8 bases lay in between. Germline V gene lookup returns CDR1 SGHTA and CDR2 FQGTGA. This CDR3 contains 13 residues. The CDR3 protein is CASSPSIQETQYF. The covered CDR3 bases are TGTGCCAGCAGCCCTAGTATCCAAGAGACC.

In this sample, this clone turned up a few times. Incomplete CDR3 DNA: TGTGCCAGCTCACCAGGACAGGGCCTTCAGCCC. This translates into CASSPGQGLQP. The entire CDR3 sequence reads CASSPGQGLQPQHF. The rearrangement uses TRBV18 and TRBJ1-5, with TRBD1 identical over 8 bases. The read ends 3 residues shy of where the CDR3 ends; the end is completed using the germline J gene. The CDR3 runs 14 residues. J lost 6 bases, V lost 2 bases, and 3 bases had no gene match. Germline-derived CDR1 and CDR2 are KGHSH and LQKENI.